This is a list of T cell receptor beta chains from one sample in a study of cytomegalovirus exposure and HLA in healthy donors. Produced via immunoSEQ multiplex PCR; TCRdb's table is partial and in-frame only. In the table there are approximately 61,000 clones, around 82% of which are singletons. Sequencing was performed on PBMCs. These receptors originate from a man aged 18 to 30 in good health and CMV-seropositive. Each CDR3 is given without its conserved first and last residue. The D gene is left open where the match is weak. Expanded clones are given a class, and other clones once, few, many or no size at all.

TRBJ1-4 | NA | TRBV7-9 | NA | ASSLGGRGEKLF
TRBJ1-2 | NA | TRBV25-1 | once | ASSALEWKDGYT
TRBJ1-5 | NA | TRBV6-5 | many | ASSSSPDQPQH
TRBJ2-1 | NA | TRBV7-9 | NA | ASSLSIHEQF
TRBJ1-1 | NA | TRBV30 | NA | AWSRGRTIITEAF
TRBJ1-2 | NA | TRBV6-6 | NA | ASSQGNYGYT
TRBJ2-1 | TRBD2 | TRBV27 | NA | ASGLAGVGEQF
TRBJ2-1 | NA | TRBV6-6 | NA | ASSYRGNYNEQF
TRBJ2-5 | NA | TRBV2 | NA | AIPPGGPRETQY
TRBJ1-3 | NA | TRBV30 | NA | AWETGSGNTIY
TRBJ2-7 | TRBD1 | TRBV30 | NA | AWRAKAGQGTLEQY
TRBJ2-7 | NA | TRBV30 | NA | ARARLREGEQY
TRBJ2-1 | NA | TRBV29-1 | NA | SVENSGYNEQF
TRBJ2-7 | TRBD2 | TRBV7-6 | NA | ASSSLAGSYEQY
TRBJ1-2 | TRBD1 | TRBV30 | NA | AWSDRDSLYGYT
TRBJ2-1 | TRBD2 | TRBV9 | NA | ASSGSGSSYNEQF
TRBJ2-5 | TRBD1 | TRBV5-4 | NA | ASSLTGGQGQETQY
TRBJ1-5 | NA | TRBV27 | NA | ASSPTEDQPQH
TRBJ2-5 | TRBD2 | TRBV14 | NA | ASSPGLAAETQY
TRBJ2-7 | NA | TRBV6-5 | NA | ASSYSGTPGPYEQY
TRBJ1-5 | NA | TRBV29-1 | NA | SVDFPQGSNQPQH
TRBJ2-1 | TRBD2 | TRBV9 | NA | ASSPGLAGGEQF
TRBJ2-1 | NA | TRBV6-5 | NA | ASRLSGGHNEQF
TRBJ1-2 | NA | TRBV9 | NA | ASSSRTAANYGYT
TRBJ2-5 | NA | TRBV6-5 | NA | ASSESLETQY
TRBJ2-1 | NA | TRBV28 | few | ASSLRDEQF
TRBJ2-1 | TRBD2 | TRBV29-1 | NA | SVSGVAGVPGSYNEQF
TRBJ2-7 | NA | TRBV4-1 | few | ASGGFGGYEQY
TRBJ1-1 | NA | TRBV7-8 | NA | ASSLGRGANTEAF
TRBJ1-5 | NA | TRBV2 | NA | ASSSQGSNQPQH
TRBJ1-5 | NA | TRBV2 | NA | ASSELGHPSQPQH
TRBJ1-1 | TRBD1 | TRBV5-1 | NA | ASSPEGGRGTEAF
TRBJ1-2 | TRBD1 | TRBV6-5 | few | ASSYGTGGFGYT
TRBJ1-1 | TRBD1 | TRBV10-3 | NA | AISGDSLKLSTEAF
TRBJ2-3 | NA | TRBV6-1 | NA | ASSRRRDFTDTQY
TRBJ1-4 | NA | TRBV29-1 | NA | SAEGTGQGEKLF
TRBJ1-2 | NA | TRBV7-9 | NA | ASSPTAEGYT
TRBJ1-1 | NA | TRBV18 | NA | ASSPSTGVNTEAF
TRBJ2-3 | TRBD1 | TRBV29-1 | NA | SVRLRQGTSTDTQY
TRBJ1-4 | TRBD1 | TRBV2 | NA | ASSEGSTGEMRKLF
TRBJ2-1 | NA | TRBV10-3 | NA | AISEDGGSYNEQF